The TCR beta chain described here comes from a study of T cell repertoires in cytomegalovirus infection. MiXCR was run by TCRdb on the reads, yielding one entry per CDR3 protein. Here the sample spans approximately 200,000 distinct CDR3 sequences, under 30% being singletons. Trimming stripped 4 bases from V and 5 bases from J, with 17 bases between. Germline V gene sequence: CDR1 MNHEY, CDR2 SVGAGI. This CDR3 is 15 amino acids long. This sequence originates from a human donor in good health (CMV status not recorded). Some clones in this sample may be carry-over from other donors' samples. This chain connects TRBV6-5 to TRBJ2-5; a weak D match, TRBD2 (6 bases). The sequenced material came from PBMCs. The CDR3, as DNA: TGTGCCAGCAGTTCGCGCGGGACCCTCGGGGAGACCCAGTACTTC. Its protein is CASSSRGTLGETQYF.